The rows below give T cell receptor beta chains drawn from one sample of a study of cytomegalovirus exposure and HLA in healthy donors. Generated by immunoSEQ multiplex PCR, the TCRdb table keeps only in-frame clones and is missing some. The table lists some 95,000 clones, over 70% of them singletons. Sequencing was carried out using PBMCs. All receptors come from a man aged 50 or older in good health and CMV-seropositive. Both conserved end residues are part of each CDR3. A D gene is named only where the DNA matches it firmly. Clone size, where shown, is once, few, many, or a class for clones that have expanded.

j_call	d_call	clone_size	cdr3_length	v_call	cdr3_nt	cdr3_aa
TRBJ1-4	TRBD1	once	15	TRBV9	TGTGCCAGCAGCGCCCACAGGGGTGCGGGTGAAAAACTGTTTTTT	CASSAHRGAGEKLFF
TRBJ1-1	-	-	14	TRBV30	TGTGCCTGGAGTGTACTGGGGGGACGAACTGAAGCTTTCTTT	CAWSVLGGRTEAFF
TRBJ1-1	-	-	12	TRBV6-6	TGTGCCAGCAGTGCCAGTTTGACTGAAGCTTTCTTT	CASSASLTEAFF
TRBJ1-2	-	-	13	TRBV6-5	TGTGCCAGCGGGGGTGGGGGGAACTATGGCTACACCTTC	CASGGGGNYGYTF
TRBJ1-5	-	-	14	TRBV9	TGTGCCAGCAGCGTAGGGCATAGCAATCAGCCCCAGCATTTT	CASSVGHSNQPQHF
TRBJ2-7	-	-	13	TRBV6-1	TGTGCCAGCAGAACGTCTACGGCGGCAGAGCAGTACTTC	CASRTSTAAEQYF
TRBJ1-2	TRBD1	-	16	TRBV19	TGTGCCAGTAATCCGAAAGGGGGCCAAGTTAACTATGGCTACACCTTC	CASNPKGGQVNYGYTF
TRBJ1-2	-	-	15	TRBV5-6	TGTGCCAGCAGCTTGGAGTGGGGTGAGGGCTATGGCTACACCTTC	CASSLEWGEGYGYTF
TRBJ1-1	TRBD1	-	15	TRBV29-1	TGCAGCGTTCACCTGGGACAGCCCTCTCACACTGAAGCTTTCTTT	CSVHLGQPSHTEAFF
TRBJ1-5	-	few	14	TRBV6-1	TGTGCCAGCAGTTGGACTCCGCGCAATCAGCCCCAGCATTTT	CASSWTPRNQPQHF
TRBJ1-3	-	-	16	TRBV11-2	TGTGCCAGCAGCTTAGAACAGGGTGGACTTGGAAACACCATATATTTT	CASSLEQGGLGNTIYF
TRBJ2-2	TRBD1	-	17	TRBV5-1	TGCGCCAGCAGCTGGGGACCCGGACAGGGGGCCACCGGGGAGCTGTTTTTT	CASSWGPGQGATGELFF
TRBJ1-1	-	once	14	TRBV4-1	TGCGCCAGCAGCCAAGTGGCTGTGAACACTGAAGCTTTCTTT	CASSQVAVNTEAFF
TRBJ2-3	TRBD2	-	15	TRBV29-1	TGCAGCGTTGAACTTAGCGGGGGGAATACAGATACGCAGTATTTT	CSVELSGGNTDTQYF
TRBJ1-5	TRBD1	-	15	TRBV18	TGTGCCAGCTCACCAGGGACAGGCCGCAATCAGCCCCAGCATTTT	CASSPGTGRNQPQHF
TRBJ1-5	TRBD1	-	17	TRBV18	TGTGCCAGCTCACCACCGTCTTCAGGGGGCTCCAATCAGCCCCAGCATTTT	CASSPPSSGGSNQPQHF
TRBJ2-2	TRBD1	few	13	TRBV6-5	TGTGCCAGCAGTTGGGCGACAGGGAGGGAGCTGTTTTTT	CASSWATGRELFF
TRBJ1-2	TRBD1	-	15	TRBV5-1	TGCGCCAGCAGCCATCCGGGACAGGGGGATGGGGGCTACACCTTC	CASSHPGQGDGGYTF
TRBJ1-2	-	-	15	TRBV19	TGTGCCAGTAGTGACGTCGGGGGGCAATACTATGGCTACACCTTC	CASSDVGGQYYGYTF
TRBJ1-3	-	once	14	TRBV6-5	TGTGCCAGCAGTAGGACTGTGTCTGGAAACACCATATATTTT	CASSRTVSGNTIYF
TRBJ2-2	-	-	14	TRBV30	TGTGCCTGTCCCGGGGGAGGGAACACCGGGGAGCTGTTTTTT	CACPGGGNTGELFF
TRBJ2-5	TRBD2	-	17	TRBV5-1	TGCGCCAGCAGCGTGGAAGCTAGCGGGGGAGTTCAAGAGACCCAGTACTTC	CASSVEASGGVQETQYF
TRBJ1-6	TRBD1	few	15	TRBV2	TGTGCCAGCAGTGAAATTGAGACAGGGGGCTCACCCCTCCACTTT	CASSEIETGGSPLHF
TRBJ2-2	TRBD2	-	15	TRBV7-8	TGTGCCAGCAGCCAGAAGGGGCGGGGGACCGGGGAGCTGTTTTTT	CASSQKGRGTGELFF
TRBJ1-6	-	-	16	TRBV10-3	TGTGCCATCAGTGAGTCCGCGAGAGGACTTAATTCACCCCTCCACTTT	CAISESARGLNSPLHF
TRBJ2-6	-	-	18	TRBV6-4	TGTGCCAGCAGTGAAGAAGGGGCCCTTGTCTCTGGGGCCAACGTCCTGACTTTC	CASSEEGALVSGANVLTF
TRBJ2-5	-	-	17	TRBV9	TGTGCCAGCAGCCCAGGGGAAAGTGGCGGACGGCAAGAGACCCAGTACTTC	CASSPGESGGRQETQYF
TRBJ2-7	TRBD2	-	12	TRBV6-5	TGTGCCAGCAGTTCCGGACTAGCTGAGCAGTACTTC	CASSSGLAEQYF
TRBJ2-7	TRBD2	-	14	TRBV7-2	TGTGCCAGCAGTTTGAGCGGGGGCGAGGGTGTGCTGTACTTC	CASSLSGGEGVLYF
TRBJ2-2	TRBD2	-	19	TRBV7-2	TGTGCCAGCAGCTTATTTGGACTAGCGGGGGGAGGTGACACCGGGGAGCTGTTTTTT	CASSLFGLAGGGDTGELFF
TRBJ1-5	-	-	13	TRBV6-6	TGTGCCAGCTTGGAGTCCAAGAATCAGCCCCAGAATTTT	CASLESKNQPQNF
TRBJ1-1	TRBD1	once	14	TRBV2	TGTGCCAGCAGTGAAGACAGGGGGTCAGCCGGAGCTTTCTTT	CASSEDRGSAGAFF
TRBJ1-1	-	-	10	TRBV29-1	TGCAGCGCCAGGAACACTGAAGCTTTCTTT	CSARNTEAFF